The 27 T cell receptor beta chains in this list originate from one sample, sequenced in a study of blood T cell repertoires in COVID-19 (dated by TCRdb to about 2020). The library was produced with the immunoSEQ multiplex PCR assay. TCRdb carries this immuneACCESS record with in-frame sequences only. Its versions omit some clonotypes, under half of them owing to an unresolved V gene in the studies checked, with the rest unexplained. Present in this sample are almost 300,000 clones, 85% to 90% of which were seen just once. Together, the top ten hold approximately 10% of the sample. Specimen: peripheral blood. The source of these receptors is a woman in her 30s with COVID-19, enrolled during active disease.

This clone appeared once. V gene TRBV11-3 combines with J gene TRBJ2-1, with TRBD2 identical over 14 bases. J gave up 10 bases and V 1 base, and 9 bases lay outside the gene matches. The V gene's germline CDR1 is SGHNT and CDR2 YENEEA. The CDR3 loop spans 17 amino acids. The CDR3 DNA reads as TGTGCCAGCAGCTTAGGCCTGACTAGCGGGGGGGCCCAGGAGCAGTTCTTC. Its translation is CASSLGLTSGGAQEQFF.

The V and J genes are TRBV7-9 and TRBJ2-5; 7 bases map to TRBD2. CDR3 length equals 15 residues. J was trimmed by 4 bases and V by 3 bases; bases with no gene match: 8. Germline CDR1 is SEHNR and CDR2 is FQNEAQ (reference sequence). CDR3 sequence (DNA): TGTGCCAGCAGCTTGAGGTCATGGGGGGGAGAGACCCAGTACTTC. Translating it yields CASSLRSWGGETQYF.

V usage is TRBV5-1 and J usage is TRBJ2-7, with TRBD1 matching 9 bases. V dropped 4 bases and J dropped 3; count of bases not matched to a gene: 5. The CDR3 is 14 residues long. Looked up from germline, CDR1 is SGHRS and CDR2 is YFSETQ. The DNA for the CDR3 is TGCGCCAGCAGCCCGGGGGACAGGGTCTACGAGCAGTACTTC. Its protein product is CASSPGDRVYEQYF.

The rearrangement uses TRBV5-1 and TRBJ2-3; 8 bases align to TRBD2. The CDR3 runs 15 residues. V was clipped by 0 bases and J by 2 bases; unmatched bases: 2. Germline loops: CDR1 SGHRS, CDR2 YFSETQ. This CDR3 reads CASSLGAGATDTQYF. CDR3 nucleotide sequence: TGCGCCAGCAGCTTGGGAGCGGGGGCCACAGATACGCAGTATTTT.

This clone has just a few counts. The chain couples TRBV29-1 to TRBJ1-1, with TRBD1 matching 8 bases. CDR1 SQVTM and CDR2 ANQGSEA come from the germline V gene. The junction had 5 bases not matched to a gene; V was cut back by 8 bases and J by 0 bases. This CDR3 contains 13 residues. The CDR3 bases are TGCAGCTCACAGGGGGGGGTGAACACTGAAGCTTTCTTT. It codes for CSSQGGVNTEAFF.

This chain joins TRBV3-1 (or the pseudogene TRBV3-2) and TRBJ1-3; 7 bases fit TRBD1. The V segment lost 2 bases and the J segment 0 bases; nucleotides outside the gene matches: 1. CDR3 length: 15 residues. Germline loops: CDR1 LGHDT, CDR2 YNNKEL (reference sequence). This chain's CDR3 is CASSQTGASGNTIYF. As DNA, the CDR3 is TGTGCCAGCAGCCAAACAGGGGCCTCTGGAAACACCATATATTTT.

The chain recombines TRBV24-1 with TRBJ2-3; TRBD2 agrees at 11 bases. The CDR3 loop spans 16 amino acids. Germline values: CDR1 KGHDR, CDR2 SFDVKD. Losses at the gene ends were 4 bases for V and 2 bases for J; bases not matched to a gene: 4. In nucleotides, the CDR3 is TGTGCCACCAGTGACCCGACTAGCGGGAACACAGATACGCAGTATTTT. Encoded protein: CATSDPTSGNTDTQYF.

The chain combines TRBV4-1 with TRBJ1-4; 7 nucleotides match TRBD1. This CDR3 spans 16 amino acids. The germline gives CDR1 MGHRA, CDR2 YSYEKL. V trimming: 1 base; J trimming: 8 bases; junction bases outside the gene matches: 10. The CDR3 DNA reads TGCGCCAGCAGCCAAGGTGGGAGAGGGGGCAGGGAAAAACTGTTTTTT. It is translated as CASSQGGRGGREKLFF.

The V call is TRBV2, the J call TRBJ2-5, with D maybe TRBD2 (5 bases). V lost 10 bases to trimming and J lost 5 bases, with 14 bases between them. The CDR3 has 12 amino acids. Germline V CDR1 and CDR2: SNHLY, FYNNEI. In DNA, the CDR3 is TGTGCCACCCTCCAACCGGGGGAGACCCAGTACTTC. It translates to CATLQPGETQYF.

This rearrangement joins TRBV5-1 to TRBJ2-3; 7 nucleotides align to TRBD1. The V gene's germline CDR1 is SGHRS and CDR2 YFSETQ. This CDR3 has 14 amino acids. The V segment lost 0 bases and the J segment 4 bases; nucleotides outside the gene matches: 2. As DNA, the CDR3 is TGCGCCAGCAGCTTGGAAGGGGGCGCAGATACGCAGTATTTT. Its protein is CASSLEGGADTQYF.

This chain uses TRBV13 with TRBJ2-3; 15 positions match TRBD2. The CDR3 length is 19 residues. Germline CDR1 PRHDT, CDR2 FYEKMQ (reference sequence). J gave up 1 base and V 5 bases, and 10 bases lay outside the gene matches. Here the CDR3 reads CASSMLGLAGGGGTDTQYF. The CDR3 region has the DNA TGTGCCAGCAGCATGCTGGGACTAGCGGGGGGAGGGGGCACAGATACGCAGTATTTT.

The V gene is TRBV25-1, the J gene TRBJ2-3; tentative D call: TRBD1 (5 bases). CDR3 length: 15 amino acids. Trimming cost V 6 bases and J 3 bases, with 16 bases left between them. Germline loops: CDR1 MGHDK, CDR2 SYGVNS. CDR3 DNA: TGTGCCAGCAGGGATAACAGGTCGCCTACAGATACGCAGTATTTT. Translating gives CASRDNRSPTDTQYF.

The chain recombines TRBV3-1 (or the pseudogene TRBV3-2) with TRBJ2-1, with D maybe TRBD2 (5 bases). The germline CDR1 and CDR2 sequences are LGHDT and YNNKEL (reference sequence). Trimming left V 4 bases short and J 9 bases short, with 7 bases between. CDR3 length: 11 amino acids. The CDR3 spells CASSPGIEQFF. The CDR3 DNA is TGTGCCAGCAGCCCCGGGATTGAGCAGTTCTTC.

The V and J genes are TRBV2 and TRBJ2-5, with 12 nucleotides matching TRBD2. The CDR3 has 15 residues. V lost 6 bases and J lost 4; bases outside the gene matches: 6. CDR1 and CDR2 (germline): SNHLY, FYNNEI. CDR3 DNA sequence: TGTGCCAGCAGCCTAGCGGGGGGGCCCCCAGAGACCCAGTACTTC. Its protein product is CASSLAGGPPETQYF.

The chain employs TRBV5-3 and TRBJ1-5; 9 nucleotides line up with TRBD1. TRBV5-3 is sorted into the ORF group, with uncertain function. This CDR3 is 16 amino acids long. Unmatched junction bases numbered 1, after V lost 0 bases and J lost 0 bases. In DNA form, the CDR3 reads TGTGCCAGAAGCTTGGAGACAGGGGGTAGCAATCAGCCCCAGCATTTT. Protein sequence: CARSLETGGSNQPQHF.

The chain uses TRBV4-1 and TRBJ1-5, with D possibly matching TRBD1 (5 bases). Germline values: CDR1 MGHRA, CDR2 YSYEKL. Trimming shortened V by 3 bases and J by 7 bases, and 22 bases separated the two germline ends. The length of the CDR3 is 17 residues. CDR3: CASSQVGAAGSGQPQHF. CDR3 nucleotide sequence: TGCGCCAGCAGCCAGGTAGGGGCAGCGGGGTCCGGGCAGCCCCAGCATTTT.

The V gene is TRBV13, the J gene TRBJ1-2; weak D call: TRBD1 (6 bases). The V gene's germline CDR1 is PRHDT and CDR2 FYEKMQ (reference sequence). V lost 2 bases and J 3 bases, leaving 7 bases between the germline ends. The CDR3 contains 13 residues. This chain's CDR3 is CASSLQGYYGYTF. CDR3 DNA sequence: TGTGCCAGCAGCTTACAGGGGTACTATGGCTACACCTTC.

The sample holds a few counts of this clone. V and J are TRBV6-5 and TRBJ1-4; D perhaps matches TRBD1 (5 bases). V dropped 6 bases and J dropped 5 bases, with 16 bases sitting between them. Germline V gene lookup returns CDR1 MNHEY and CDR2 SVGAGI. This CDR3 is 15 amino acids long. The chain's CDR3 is CASRSTGGGNEKLFF. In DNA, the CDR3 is TGTGCCAGCAGATCTACCGGGGGAGGAAATGAAAAACTGTTTTTT.

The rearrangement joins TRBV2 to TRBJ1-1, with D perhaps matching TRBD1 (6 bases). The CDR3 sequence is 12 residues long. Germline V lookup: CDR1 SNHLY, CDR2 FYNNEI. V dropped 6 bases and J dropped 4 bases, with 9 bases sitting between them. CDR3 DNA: TGTGCCAGCAGCGGGACACGCACTGAAGCTTTCTTT. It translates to CASSGTRTEAFF. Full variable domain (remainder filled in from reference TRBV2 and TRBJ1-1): EPEVTQTPSHQVTQMGQEVILRCVPISNHLYFYWYRQILGQKVEFLVSFYNNEISEKSEIFDDQFSVERPDGSNFTLKIRSTKLEDSAMYFCASSGTRTEAFFGQGTRLTVV.

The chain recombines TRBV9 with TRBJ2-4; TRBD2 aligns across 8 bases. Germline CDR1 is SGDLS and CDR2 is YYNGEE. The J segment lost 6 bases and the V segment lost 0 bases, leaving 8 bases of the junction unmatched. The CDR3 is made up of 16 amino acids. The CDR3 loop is CASSVDGRGLGNIQYF. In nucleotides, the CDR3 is TGTGCCAGCAGCGTAGACGGGAGGGGACTCGGAAACATTCAGTACTTC. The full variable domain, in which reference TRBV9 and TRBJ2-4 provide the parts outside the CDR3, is DSGVTQTPKHLITATGQRVTLRCSPRSGDLSVYWYQQSLDQGLQFLIQYYNGEERAKGNILERFSAQQFPDLHSELNLSSLELGDSALYFCASSVDGRGLGNIQYFGAGTRLSVL.

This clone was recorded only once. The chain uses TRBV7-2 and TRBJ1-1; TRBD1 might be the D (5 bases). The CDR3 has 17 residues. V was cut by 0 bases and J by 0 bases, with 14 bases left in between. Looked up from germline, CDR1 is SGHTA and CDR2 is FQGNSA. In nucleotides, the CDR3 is TGTGCCAGCAGCTTAGCGAGGGAGGGGCCTTTGAACACTGAAGCTTTCTTT. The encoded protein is CASSLAREGPLNTEAFF.

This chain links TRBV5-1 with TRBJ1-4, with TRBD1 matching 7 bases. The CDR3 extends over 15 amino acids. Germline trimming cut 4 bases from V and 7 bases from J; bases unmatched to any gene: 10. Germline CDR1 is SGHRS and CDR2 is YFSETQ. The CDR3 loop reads CASSVTGVVGEKLFF. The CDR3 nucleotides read TGCGCCAGCAGCGTCACAGGGGTAGTGGGTGAAAAACTGTTTTTT.

This CDR3 is CASSQGSAGSYEQYF. The CDR3 nucleotides read TGTGCCAGCAGCCAGGGGTCCGCTGGCTCCTACGAGCAGTACTTC. This sequence joins TRBV5-4 and TRBJ2-7; a weak D match, TRBD1 (6 bases). This CDR3 has 15 amino acids. CDR1 and CDR2 (germline): SGHNT, YYREEE (reference sequence). V dropped 4 bases and J dropped 0 bases, with 14 bases sitting between them.

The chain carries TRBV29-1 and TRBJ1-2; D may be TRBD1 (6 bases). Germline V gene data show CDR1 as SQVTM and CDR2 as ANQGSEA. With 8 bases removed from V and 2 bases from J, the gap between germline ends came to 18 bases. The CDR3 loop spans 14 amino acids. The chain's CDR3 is CSIGGQQTNYGYTF. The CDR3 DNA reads TGCAGCATTGGCGGACAGCAGACCAACTATGGCTACACCTTC.

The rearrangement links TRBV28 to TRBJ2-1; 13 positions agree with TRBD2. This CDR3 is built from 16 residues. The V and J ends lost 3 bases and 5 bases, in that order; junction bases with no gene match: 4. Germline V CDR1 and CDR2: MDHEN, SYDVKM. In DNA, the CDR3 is TGTGCCAGCAGTTTGGGACTAGCGGGGAGTAACAATGAGCAGTTCTTC. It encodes CASSLGLAGSNNEQFF.

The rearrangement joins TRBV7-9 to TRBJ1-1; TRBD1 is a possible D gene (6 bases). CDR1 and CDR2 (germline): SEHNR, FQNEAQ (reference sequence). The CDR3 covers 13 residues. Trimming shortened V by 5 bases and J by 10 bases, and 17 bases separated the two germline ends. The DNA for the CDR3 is TGTGCCAGCAGCGCGCAGGGGATGTTGGGAGCTTTCTTT. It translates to CASSAQGMLGAFF. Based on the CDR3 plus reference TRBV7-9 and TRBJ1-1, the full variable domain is DTGVSQNPRHKITKRGQNVTFRCDPISEHNRLYWYRQTLGQGPEFLTYFQNEAQLEKSRLLSDRFSAERPKGSFSTLEIQRTEQGDSAMYLCASSAQGMLGAFFGQGTRLTVV.

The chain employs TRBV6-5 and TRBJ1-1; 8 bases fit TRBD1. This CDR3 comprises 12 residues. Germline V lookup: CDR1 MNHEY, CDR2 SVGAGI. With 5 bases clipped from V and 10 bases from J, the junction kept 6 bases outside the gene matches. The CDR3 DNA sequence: TGTGCCAGCAGTCGTATACAGGGGGTAGCTTTCTTT. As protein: CASSRIQGVAFF.